This TCR beta chain was sequenced for a study of patients and donors after allogeneic stem cell transplantation. In TCRdb, the RT-PCR reads were re-called with MiXCR into one record per CDR3 protein. This sample carries approximately 60,000 distinct CDR3 sequences, about an eighth of them seen once, and the ten largest clones take less than 35%. This clonotype was counted at least ten times. The sequenced sample consisted of blood, either unsorted or a sorted T cell fraction (not recorded which). The origin of this receptor is a human donor who was either an allogeneic HSCT recipient or a stem cell or donor lymphocyte infusion donor (not recorded which). It is not recorded whose cells these are; they may come from a transplant donor.

CDR3 nucleotides: TGCGCCAGCAGTGACGGAGGAACTAATGAAAAACTGTTTTTT. It encodes CASSDGGTNEKLFF. The chain has TRBV10-1 and TRBJ1-4; D gene uncertain. This CDR3 has 14 amino acids. V dropped 3 bases and J dropped 1 base, with 6 bases sitting between them. In germline, CDR1 is WNHNN, CDR2 SYGVQD (reference sequence).